This T cell receptor (beta chain) was identified during a study of blood T cell repertoires in COVID-19 (dated by TCRdb to 2020 to 2022). Describing the broader study: Collaborator samples came from the United States, Italy and Spain and covered acute and convalescent phases of COVID-19. The prospective study material was composed of cDNA or gDNA derived from T cells, B-cell-depleted T cells, or PBMCs. The dataset comprised deeply sampled blood TCRbeta repertoires from subjects exposed to, actively infected with, or recovered from COVID-19. A freely available public database, intended as a resource for researchers studying the immune response to SARS-CoV-2, is where the repertoires were released. The samples were drawn from two sources: the first 160 participants of the ongoing ImmuneRACE study, and 1,200 or so subjects contributed by 6 global collaborators. A de-identified subject ID, COVID-19 status, age in years and sex were almost always included in the sample metadata. HLA class I and class II types, where available, came from metadata supplied by the sample provider rather than from assay-based typing.

TCRbeta CDR3 regions were amplified from genomic DNA by means of the immunoSEQ Assay, a bias-controlled multiplex PCR. Per the original workflow: The number of nucleated cells in each sample was estimated from the amplification of reference gene primers within the assay. To quantify the absolute abundance of each unique TCRbeta CDR3 rearrangement, sequence reads were collapsed and filtered. For each sample, productive Simpson clonality was calculated by taking the square root of Simpson's diversity index across productive rearrangements. This is the immuneACCESS table as TCRdb keeps it, with only in-frame sequences that have V and J called. A part of the clones is gone; compared with another copy, unresolved V genes explain less than half, and the rest is unexplained. V, J and clone size were drawn from that table, and D and trimming were deduced from the DNA. In all, the sample holds roughly 30,000 clones, and roughly 90% of those were seen once. Approximately 4% of the sample is in the top ten clones.

Whole blood was collected in K2EDTA tubes by collaborating institutions according to the institutions' own protocols. Collaborator samples were shipped for TCRbeta analysis as frozen whole blood, isolated PBMCs, or DNA extracted from either sample type. V is pared back by 1 base and J by 0 bases, with 13 bases lying between the germline termini. The germline V gene supplies CDR1 SGHDT and CDR2 YYEEEE. Inclusive of the bounding cysteine and phenylalanine, the CDR3 is 17 residues long. Only the CDR3 portion is preserved as DNA: 51 bases, with reading frame beginning at the first base. The count of this clone is one. Which antigen it targets is not known. The sample holds no much larger clone one base away, and base qualities are not on file. The full study reports these points: Clinical and demographic metadata were provided uncurated, with the amount varying by source and participant.

The rearranged chain carries TRBV5-6 and TRBJ1-4; confidence is insufficient to name the D gene. The TCR originated in a man in his sixties with acute or convalescent COVID-19. The sequencing sample was made of peripheral blood. CDR3 region: CASSLYGSQTTNEKLFF. In nucleotides, the sequence is TGTGCCAGCAGCTTGTACGGTTCACAGACAACTAATGAAAAACTGTTTTTT.